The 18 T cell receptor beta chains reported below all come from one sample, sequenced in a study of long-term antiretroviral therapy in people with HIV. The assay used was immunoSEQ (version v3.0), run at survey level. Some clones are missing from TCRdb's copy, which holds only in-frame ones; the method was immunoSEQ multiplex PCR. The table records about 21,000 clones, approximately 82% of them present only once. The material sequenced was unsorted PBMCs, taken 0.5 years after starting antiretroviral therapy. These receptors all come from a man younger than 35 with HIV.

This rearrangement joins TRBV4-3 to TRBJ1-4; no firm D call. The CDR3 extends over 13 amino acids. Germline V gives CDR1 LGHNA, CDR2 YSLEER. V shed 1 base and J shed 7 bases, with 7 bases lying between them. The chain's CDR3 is CASSQVTREKLFF. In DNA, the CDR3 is TGCGCCAGCAGCCAAGTTACTCGTGAAAAACTGTTTTTT.

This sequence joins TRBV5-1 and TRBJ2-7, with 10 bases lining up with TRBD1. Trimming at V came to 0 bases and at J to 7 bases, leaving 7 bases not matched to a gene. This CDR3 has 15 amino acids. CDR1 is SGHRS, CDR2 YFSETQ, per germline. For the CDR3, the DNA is TGCGCCAGCAGCTTGGCCGGGACAGGGGCAAGGGAGCAGTACTTC. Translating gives CASSLAGTGAREQYF.

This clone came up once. DNA for the CDR3: TGTGCCAGCAGTTTATGGGGGCGGGGGAGTAGCAATCAGCCCCAGCATTTT. The encoded protein is CASSLWGRGSSNQPQHF. The gene calls are TRBV28 and TRBJ1-5; perhaps TRBD1 as D (5 bases). Trimming left V 0 bases short and J 0 bases short, with 12 bases between. The germline gives CDR1 MDHEN, CDR2 SYDVKM. The CDR3 has 17 amino acids.

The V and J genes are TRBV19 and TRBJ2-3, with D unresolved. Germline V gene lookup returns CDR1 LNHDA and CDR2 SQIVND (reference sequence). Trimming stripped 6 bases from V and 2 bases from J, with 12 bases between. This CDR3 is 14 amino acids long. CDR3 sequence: CASSQIPYTDTQYF. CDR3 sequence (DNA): TGTGCCAGTAGCCAAATACCCTACACAGATACGCAGTATTTT.

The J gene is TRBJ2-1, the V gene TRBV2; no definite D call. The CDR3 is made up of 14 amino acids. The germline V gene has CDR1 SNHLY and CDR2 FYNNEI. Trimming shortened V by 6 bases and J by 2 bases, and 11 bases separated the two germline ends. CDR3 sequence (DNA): TGTGCCAGCAGAAAGGTTGTGACCTACAATGAGCAGTTCTTC. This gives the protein CASRKVVTYNEQFF.

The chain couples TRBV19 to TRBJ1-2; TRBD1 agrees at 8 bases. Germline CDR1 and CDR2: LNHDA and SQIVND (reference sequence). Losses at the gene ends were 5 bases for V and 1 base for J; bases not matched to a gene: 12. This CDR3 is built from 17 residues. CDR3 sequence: CASSPITAQGVNYGYTF. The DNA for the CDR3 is TGTGCCAGTAGTCCAATAACCGCACAGGGGGTTAACTATGGCTACACCTTC. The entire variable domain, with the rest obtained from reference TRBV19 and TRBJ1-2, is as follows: DGGITQSPKYLFRKEGQNVTLSCEQNLNHDAMYWYRQDPGQGLRLIYYSQIVNDFQKGDIAEGYSVSREKKESFPLTVTSAQKNPTAFYLCASSPITAQGVNYGYTFGSGTRLTVV.

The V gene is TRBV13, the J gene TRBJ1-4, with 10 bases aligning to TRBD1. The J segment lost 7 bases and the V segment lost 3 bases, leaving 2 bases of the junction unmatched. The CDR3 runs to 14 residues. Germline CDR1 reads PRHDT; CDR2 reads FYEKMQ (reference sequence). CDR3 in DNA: TGTGCCAGCAGCTTCGGGACAGGGGTTGAAAAACTGTTTTTT. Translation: CASSFGTGVEKLFF. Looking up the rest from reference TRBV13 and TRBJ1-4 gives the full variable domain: AAGVIQSPRHLIKEKRETATLKCYPIPRHDTVYWYQQGPGQDPQFLISFYEKMQSDKGSIPDRFSAQQFSDYHSELNMSSLELGDSALYFCASSFGTGVEKLFFGSGTQLSVL.

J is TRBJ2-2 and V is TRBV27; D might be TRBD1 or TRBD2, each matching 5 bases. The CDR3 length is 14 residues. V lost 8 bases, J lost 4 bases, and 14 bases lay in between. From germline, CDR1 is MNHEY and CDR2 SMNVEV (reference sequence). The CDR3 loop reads CASRSGRATGELFF. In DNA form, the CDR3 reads TGTGCCAGCCGAAGCGGCAGGGCCACCGGGGAGCTGTTTTTT.

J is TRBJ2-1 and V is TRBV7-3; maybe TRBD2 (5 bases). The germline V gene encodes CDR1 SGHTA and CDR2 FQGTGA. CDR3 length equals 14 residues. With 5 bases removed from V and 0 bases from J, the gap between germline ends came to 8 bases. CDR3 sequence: CASSQDFSYNEQFF. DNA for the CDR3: TGTGCCAGCAGCCAGGACTTCTCCTACAATGAGCAGTTCTTC.

CDR3 residues: CATAPGQTNTEAFF. CDR3 DNA sequence: TGTGCCACGGCTCCGGGACAGACGAACACTGAAGCTTTCTTT. The genes are TRBV19 and TRBJ1-1; TRBD1 agrees at 7 bases. CDR1 is LNHDA, CDR2 SQIVND, per germline (reference sequence). Germline trimming cut 10 bases from V and 1 base from J; bases unmatched to any gene: 9. The CDR3 length is 14 residues. The full variable domain, with the rest looked up from reference TRBV19 and TRBJ1-1, is DGGITQSPKYLFRKEGQNVTLSCEQNLNHDAMYWYRQDPGQGLRLIYYSQIVNDFQKGDIAEGYSVSREKKESFPLTVTSAQKNPTAFYLCATAPGQTNTEAFFGQGTRLTVV.

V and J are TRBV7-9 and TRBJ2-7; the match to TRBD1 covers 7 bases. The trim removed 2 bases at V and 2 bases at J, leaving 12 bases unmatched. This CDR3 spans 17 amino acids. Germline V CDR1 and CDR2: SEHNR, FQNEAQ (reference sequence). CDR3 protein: CASSLIPRDSSTYEQYF. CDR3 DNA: TGTGCCAGCAGCTTAATTCCAAGGGACAGCTCGACCTACGAGCAGTACTTC.

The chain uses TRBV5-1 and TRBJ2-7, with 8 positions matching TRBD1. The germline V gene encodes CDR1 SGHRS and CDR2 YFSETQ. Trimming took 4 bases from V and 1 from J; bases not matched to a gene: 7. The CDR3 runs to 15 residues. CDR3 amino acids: CASSPSHRGSYEQYF. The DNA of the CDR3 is TGCGCCAGCAGCCCCTCCCACAGGGGGTCCTACGAGCAGTACTTC. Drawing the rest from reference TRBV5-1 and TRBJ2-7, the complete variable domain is KAGVTQTPRYLIKTRGQQVTLSCSPISGHRSVSWYQQTPGQGLQFLFEYFSETQRNKGNFPGRFSGRQFSNSRSEMNVSTLELGDSALYLCASSPSHRGSYEQYFGPGTRLTVT.

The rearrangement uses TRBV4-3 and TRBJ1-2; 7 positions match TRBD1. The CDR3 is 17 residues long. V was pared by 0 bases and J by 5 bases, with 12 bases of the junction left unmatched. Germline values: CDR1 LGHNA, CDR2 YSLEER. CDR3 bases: TGCGCCAGCAGCCAAGATAGGGGGCTCAACACCCAATATGGCTACACCTTC. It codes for CASSQDRGLNTQYGYTF.

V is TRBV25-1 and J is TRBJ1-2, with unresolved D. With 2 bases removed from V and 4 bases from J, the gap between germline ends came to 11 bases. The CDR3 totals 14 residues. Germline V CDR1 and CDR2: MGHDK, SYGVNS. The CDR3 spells CASSEQATAYGYTF. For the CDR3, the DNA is TGTGCCAGCAGTGAACAGGCTACGGCCTATGGCTACACCTTC.

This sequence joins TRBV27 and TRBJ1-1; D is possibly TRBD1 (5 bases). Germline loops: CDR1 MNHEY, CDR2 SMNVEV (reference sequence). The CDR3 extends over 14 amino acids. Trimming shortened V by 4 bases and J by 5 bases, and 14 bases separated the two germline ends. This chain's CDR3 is CASSSSRGGTEAFF. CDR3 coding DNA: TGTGCCAGCAGTTCATCAAGGGGTGGGACTGAAGCTTTCTTT.

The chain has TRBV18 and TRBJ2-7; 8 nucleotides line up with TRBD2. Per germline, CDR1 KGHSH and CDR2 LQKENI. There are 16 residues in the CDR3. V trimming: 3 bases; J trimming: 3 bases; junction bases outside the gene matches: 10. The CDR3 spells CASSPFGLSGSYEQYF. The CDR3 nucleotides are TGTGCCAGCTCACCCTTTGGACTAAGCGGGAGCTACGAGCAGTACTTC.

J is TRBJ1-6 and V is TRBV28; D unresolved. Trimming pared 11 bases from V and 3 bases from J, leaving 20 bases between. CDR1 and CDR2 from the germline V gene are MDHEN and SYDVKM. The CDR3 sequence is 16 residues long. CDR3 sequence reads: CAVWSGSTIYNSPLHF. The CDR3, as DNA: TGTGCCGTGTGGTCGGGATCGACGATCTATAATTCACCCCTCCACTTT.

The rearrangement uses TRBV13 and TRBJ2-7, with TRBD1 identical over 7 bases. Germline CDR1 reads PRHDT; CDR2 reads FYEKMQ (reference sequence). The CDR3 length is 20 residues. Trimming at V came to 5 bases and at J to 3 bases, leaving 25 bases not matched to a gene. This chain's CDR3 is CASSPPTTGVMVTPDYEQYF. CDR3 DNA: TGTGCCAGCAGCCCCCCTACCACAGGGGTGATGGTAACCCCCGACTACGAGCAGTACTTC.